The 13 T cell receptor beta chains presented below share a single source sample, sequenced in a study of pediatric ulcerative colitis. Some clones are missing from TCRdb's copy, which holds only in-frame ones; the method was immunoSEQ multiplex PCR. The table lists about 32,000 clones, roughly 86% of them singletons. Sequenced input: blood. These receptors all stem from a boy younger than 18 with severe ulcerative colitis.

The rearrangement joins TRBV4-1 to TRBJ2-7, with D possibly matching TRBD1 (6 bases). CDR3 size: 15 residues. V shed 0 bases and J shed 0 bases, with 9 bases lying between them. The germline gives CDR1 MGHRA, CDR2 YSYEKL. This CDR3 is CASSQEDSYSYEQYF. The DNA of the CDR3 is TGCGCCAGCAGCCAAGAGGACAGCTACTCCTACGAGCAGTACTTC.

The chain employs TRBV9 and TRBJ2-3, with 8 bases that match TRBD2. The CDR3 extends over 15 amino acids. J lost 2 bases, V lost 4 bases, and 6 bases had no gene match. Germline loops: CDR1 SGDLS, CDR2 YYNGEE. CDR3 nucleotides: TGTGCCAGCAGCACGGGAGGGGGGGCCACAGATACGCAGTATTTT. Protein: CASSTGGGATDTQYF. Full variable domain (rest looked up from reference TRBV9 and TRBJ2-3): DSGVTQTPKHLITATGQRVTLRCSPRSGDLSVYWYQQSLDQGLQFLIQYYNGEERAKGNILERFSAQQFPDLHSELNLSSLELGDSALYFCASSTGGGATDTQYFGPGTRLTVL.

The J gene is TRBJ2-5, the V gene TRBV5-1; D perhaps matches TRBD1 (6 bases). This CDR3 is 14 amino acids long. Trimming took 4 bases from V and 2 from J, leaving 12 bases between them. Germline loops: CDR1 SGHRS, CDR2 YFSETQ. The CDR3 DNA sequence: TGCGCCAGCAGCCTCGGACAGCGACAAGAGACCCAGTACTTC. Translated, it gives CASSLGQRQETQYF.

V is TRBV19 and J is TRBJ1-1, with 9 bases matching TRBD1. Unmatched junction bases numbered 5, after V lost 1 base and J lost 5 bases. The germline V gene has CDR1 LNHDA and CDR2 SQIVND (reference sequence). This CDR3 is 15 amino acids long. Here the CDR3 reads CASSIGTGVFTEAFF. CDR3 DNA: TGTGCCAGTAGTATAGGGACAGGGGTTTTTACTGAAGCTTTCTTT.

CDR3 bases: TGTGCCAGCAGTGATAGGGACAGAATGGCAACTAATGAAAAACTGTTTTTT. Its protein is CASSDRDRMATNEKLFF. The genes are TRBV25-1 and TRBJ1-4; 7 nucleotides agree with TRBD1. Germline lookup yields CDR1 MGHDK and CDR2 SYGVNS. Trimming took 3 bases from V and 0 from J; bases not matched to a gene: 7. CDR3 size: 17 residues.

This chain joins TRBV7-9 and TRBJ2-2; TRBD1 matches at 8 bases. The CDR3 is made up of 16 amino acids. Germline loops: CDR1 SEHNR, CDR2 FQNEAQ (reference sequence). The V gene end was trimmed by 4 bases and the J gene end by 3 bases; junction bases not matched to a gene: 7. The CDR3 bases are TGTGCCAGCAGCTCGGACAGGGCCTTCGACACCGGGGAGCTGTTTTTT. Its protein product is CASSSDRAFDTGELFF.

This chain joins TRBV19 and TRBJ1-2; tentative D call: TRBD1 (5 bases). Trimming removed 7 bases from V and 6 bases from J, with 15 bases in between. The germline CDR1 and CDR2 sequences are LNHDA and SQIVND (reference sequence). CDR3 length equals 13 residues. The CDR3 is CASTPSAGDGYTF. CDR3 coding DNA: TGTGCCAGTACCCCCTCCGCGGGGGATGGCTACACCTTC.

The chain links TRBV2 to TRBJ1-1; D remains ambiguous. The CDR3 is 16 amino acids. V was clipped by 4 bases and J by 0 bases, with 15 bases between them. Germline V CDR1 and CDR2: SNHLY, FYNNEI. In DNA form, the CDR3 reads TGTGCCAGCAGTGGCCTCCTGCTATATATGAACACTGAAGCTTTCTTT. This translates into CASSGLLLYMNTEAFF. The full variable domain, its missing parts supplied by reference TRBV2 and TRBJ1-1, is EPEVTQTPSHQVTQMGQEVILRCVPISNHLYFYWYRQILGQKVEFLVSFYNNEISEKSEIFDDQFSVERPDGSNFTLKIRSTKLEDSAMYFCASSGLLLYMNTEAFFGQGTRLTVV.

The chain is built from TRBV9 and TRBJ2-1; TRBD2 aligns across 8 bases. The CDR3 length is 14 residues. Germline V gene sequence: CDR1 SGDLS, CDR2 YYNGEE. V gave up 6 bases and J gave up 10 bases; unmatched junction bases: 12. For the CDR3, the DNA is TGTGCCAGCACCCCAGCGGGGGCCGTGCGGGAGCAGTTCTTC. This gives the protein CASTPAGAVREQFF.

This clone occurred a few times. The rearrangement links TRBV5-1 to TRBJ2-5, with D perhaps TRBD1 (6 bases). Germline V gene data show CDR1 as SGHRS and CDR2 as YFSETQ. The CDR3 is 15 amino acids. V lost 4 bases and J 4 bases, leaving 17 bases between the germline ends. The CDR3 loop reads CASSLGQPATETQYF. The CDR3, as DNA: TGCGCCAGCAGCCTCGGACAGCCGGCTACAGAGACCCAGTACTTC.

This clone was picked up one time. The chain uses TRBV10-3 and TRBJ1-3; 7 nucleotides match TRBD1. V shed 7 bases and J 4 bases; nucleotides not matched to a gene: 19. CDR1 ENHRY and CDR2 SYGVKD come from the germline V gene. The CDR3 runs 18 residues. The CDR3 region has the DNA TGTGCCATCACCCAGGGGGGACAGTTTTCCTCCAGAGGAAACACCATATATTTT. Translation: CAITQGGQFSSRGNTIYF.

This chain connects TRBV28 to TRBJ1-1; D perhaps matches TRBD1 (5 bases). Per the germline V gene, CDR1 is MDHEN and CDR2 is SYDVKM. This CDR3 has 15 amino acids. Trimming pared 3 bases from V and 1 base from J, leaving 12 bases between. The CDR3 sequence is CASSFFVGGNTEAFF. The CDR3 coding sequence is TGTGCCAGCAGTTTTTTCGTTGGGGGGAACACTGAAGCTTTCTTT.

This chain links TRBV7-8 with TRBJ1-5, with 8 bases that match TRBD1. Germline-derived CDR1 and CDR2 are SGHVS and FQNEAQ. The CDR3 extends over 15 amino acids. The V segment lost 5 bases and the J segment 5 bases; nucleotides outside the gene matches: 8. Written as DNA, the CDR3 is TGTGCCAGCAGCCCCAGACAGGGGCGGGATCAGCCCCAGCATTTT. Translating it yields CASSPRQGRDQPQHF.